This TCR beta chain was profiled in a study of cytomegalovirus exposure and HLA in healthy donors. About the research overall: Counted in an early data release were 75 million to 85 million unique TCRs from HLA-typed donors. Of roughly 400 genotyped donors, 81% clustered with self-reported Caucasian donors. Notes on the study in general: In a later analysis, several top co-occurrence clusters appeared linked to parvovirus B19, influenza, CMV and Epstein-Barr virus.

These donors, healthy bone marrow donors, were studied. Primers: 60 Vbeta forward and 13 Jbeta reverse. The table came from immunoSEQ multiplex PCR; TCRdb's copy has only in-frame clones and leaves some out. Among around 150,000 clones listed, more than 70% were seen once. Germline V gene lookup returns CDR1 SGHVS and CDR2 FNYEAQ. The CDR3 contains 15 residues. Trimming removed 5 bases from V and 1 base from J, with 12 bases in between. As concerns this clone: What it recognizes is unknown.

The rearrangement links TRBV7-6 to TRBJ1-3; perhaps TRBD1 as D (5 bases). The material sequenced was PBMCs. The sequence came from a male donor in good health and CMV-seronegative. For the CDR3, the DNA is TGTGCCAGCAGCCCAAATCGACAGTCTGGAAACACCATATATTTT. Translating gives CASSPNRQSGNTIYF.